This T cell receptor (beta chain) was sequenced during a study of blood T cell repertoires in COVID-19. Overall study: Researchers got acute and convalescent COVID-19 samples from the United States, Italy and Spain.

TCRdb's table, derived via immunoSEQ multiplex PCR, lists solely in-frame clones and lacks some. The sample contains fewer than 200,000 clones, less than 85% of which appear only once. The CDR3 is 15 amino acids. Germline V CDR1 and CDR2: MNHEY, SVGAGI. V lost 0 bases to trimming and J lost 4 bases, with 11 bases between them. This chain joins TRBV6-5 and TRBJ2-3; no reliable D call. Material: PBMCs or T cells enriched from blood (not recorded which). The TCR originated in a woman in her 50s who had recovered from COVID-19. CDR3 bases: TGTGCCAGCAGTTACTCGAGGTACCCGGCAGATACGCAGTATTTT. It specifies CASSYSRYPADTQYF.